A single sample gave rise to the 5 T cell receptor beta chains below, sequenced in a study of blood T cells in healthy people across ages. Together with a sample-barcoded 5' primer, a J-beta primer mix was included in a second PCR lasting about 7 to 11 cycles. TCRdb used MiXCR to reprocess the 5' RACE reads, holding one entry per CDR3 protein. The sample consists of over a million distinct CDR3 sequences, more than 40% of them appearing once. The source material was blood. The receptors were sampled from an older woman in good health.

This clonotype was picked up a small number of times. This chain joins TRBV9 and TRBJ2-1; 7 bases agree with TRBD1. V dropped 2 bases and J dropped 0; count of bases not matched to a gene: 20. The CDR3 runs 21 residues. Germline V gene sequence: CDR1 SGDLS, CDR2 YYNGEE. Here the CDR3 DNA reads TGTGCCAGCAGCGTGCATAAGGGGGACAGCAAAATCTCAGGCTCCTACAATGAGCAGTTCTTC. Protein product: CASSVHKGDSKISGSYNEQFF.

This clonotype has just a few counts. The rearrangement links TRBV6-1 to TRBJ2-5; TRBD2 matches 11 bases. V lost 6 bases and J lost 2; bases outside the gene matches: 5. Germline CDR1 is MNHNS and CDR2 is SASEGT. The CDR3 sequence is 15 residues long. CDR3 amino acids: CASRRLAGSQETQYF. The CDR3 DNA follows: TGTGCCAGCAGAAGACTAGCGGGGTCACAAGAGACCCAGTACTTC.

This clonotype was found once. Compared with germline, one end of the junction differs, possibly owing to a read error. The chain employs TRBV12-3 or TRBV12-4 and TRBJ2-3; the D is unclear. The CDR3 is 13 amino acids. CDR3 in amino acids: CAGSSISGVTQYF. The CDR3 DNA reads TGTGCCGGCAGTTCCATTTCCGGAGTTACGCAGTATTTT.

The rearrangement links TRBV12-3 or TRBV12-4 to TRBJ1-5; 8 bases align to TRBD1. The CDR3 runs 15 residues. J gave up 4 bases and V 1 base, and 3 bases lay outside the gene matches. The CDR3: CASSLGQGRNQPQHF. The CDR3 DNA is TGTGCCAGCAGTTTAGGACAGGGGCGGAATCAGCCCCAGCATTTT.

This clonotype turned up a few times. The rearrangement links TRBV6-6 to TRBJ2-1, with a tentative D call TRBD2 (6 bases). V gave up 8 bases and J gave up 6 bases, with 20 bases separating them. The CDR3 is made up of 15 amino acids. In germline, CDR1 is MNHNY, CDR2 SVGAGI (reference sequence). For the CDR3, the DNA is TGTGCCAGCTACGGCACCGGAGGGTCGGGCAATGAGCAGTTCTTC. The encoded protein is CASYGTGGSGNEQFF.